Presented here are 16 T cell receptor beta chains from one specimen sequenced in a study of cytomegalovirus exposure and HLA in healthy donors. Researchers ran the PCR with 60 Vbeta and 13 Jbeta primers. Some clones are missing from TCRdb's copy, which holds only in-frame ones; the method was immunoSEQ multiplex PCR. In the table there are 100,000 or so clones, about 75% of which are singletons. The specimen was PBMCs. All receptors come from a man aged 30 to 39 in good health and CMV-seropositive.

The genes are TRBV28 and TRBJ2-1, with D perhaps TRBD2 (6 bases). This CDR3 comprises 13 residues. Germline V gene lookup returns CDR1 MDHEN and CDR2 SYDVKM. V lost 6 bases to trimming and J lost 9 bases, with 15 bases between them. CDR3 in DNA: TGTGCCAGCAGAACCAGGAGGGCAATTGAGCAGTTCTTC. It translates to CASRTRRAIEQFF. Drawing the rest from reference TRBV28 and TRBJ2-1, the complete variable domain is DVKVTQSSRYLVKRTGEKVFLECVQDMDHENMFWYRQDPGLGLRLIYFSYDVKMKEKGDIPEGYSVSREKKERFSLILESASTNQTSMYLCASRTRRAIEQFFGPGTRLTVL.

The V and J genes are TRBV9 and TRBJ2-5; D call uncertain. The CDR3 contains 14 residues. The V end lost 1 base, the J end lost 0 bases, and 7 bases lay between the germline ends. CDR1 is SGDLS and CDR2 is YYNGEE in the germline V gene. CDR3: CASSVPRNQETQYF. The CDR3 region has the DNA TGTGCCAGCAGCGTACCGCGAAACCAAGAGACCCAGTACTTC.

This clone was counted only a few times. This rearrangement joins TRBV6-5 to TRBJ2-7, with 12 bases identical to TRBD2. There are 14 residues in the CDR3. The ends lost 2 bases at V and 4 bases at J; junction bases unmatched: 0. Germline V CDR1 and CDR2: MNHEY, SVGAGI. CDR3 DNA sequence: TGTGCCAGCAGTTACGGGACTAGCGGGTACGAGCAGTACTTC. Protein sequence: CASSYGTSGYEQYF.

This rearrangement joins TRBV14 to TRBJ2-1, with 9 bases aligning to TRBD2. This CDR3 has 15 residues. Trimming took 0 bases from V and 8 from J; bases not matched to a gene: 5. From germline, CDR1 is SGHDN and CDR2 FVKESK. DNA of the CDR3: TGTGCCAGCAGCCAAGATATTGGCGGGGGGGATGAGCAGTTCTTC. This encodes CASSQDIGGGDEQFF.

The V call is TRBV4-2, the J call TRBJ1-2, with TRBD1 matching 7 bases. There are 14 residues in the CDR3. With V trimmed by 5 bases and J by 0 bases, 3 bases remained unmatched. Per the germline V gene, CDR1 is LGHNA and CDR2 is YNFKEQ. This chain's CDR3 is CASSEGTANYGYTF. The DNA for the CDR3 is TGTGCCAGCAGCGAAGGGACAGCTAACTATGGCTACACCTTC.

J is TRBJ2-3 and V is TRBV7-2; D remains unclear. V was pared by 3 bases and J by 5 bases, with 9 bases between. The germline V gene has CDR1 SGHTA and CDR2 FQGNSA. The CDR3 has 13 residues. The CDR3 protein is CASSFKRGDTQYF. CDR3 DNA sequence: TGTGCCAGCAGCTTTAAGCGAGGAGATACGCAGTATTTT.

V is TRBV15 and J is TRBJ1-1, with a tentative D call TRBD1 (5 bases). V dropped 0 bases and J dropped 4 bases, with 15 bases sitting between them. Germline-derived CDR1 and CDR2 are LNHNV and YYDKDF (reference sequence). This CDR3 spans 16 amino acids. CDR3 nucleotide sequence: TGTGCCACCAGCAGAGATCTGGGGGGGGTCCCCACTGAAGCTTTCTTT. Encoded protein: CATSRDLGGVPTEAFF.

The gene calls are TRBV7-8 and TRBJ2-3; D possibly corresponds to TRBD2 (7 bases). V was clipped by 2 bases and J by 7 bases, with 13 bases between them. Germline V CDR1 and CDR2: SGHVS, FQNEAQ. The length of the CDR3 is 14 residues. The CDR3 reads CASSLSGTSNTQYF. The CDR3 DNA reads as TGTGCCAGCAGCTTAAGCGGGACAAGCAATACGCAGTATTTT. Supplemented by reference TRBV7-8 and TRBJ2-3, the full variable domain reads GAGVSQSPRYKVAKRGQDVALRCDPISGHVSLFWYQQALGQGPEFLTYFQNEAQLDKSGLPSDRFFAERPEGSVSTLKIQRTQQEDSAVYLCASSLSGTSNTQYFGPGTRLTVL.

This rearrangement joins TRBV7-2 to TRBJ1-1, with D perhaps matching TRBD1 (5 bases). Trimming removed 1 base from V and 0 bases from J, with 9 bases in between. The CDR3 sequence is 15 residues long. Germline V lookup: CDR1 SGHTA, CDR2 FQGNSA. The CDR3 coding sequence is TGTGCCAGCAGCTTAGTGGGGGGGATGAACACTGAAGCTTTCTTT. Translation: CASSLVGGMNTEAFF.

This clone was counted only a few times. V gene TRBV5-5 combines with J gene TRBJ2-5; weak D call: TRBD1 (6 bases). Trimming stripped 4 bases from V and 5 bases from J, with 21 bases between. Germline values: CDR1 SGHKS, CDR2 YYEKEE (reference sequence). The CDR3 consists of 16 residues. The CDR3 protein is CASSSRDTIRRETQYF. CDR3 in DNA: TGTGCCAGCAGCAGCCGGGACACGATCCGAAGGGAGACCCAGTACTTC.

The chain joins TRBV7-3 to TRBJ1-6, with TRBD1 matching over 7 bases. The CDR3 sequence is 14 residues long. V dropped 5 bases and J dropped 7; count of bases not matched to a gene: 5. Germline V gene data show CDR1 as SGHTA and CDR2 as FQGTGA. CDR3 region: CASSPGTANSPLHF. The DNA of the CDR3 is TGTGCCAGCAGCCCCGGGACAGCAAATTCACCCCTCCACTTT.

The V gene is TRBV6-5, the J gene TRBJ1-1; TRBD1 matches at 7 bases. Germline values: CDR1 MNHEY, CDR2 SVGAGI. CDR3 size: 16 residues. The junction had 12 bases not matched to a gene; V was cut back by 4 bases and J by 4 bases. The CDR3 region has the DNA TGTGCCAGCAGTTCGACAGGGCCGGTAAGTGGCACTGAAGCTTTCTTT. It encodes CASSSTGPVSGTEAFF.

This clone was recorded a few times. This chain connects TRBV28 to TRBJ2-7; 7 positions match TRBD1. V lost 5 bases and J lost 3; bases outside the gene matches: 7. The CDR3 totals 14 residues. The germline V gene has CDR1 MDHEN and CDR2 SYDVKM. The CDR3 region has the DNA TGTGCCAGCAGTGTGACAGGGTCTAACTACGAGCAGTACTTC. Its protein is CASSVTGSNYEQYF.

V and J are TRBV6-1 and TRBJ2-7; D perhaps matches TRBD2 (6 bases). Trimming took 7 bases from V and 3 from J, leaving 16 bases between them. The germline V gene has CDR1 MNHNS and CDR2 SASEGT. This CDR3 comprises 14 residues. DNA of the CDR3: TGTGCCAGCACCGCGGGGCAGCGTGGCTACGAGCAGTACTTC. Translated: CASTAGQRGYEQYF.

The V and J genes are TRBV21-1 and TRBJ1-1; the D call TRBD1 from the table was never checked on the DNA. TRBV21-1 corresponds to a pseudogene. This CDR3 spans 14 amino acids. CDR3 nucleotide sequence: TGTGCCAGCAGGCAATCACAGGGGGCGTTCGTGGCTTTCTTT. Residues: CASRQSQGAFVAFF.

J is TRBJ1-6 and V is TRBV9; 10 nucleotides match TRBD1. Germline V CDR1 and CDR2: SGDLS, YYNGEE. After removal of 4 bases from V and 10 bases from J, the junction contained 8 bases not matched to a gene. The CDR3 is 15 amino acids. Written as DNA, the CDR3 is TGTGCCAGCAGCCTTGACAGGGGGCAGTGGTCACCCCTCCACTTT. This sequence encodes CASSLDRGQWSPLHF.